This TCR beta chain was retrieved from a study of T cell clones after liver transplantation (dated by TCRdb to the late 2010s). Context from the whole study: ITN030ST, the source of the samples, was a randomized trial that attempted immunosuppression withdrawal within 2 years of liver transplantation. After a pre-transplant mixed lymphocyte reaction, TCRbeta sequencing was used to pinpoint donor-reactive T cell clones, which were subsequently tracked in post-transplant blood. Third party-reactive TCRbeta sequences were also identified from pre-transplant MLRs to serve as an antigen-independent comparator for donor-reactive sequences. Of the eight recipients, a few were HCV-positive, while the remaining recipients had been transplanted for non-autoimmune, non-viral indications. Until randomization at 12-24 months post-transplant, subjects were given standard immunosuppression, with no induction therapy. To count as tolerant, a recipient had to stay completely off immunosuppression for at least one year without liver enzymes climbing beyond twice the upper limit of normal. Blood samples were collected pre-transplant, pre-randomization before withdrawal, and post-randomization after either full withdrawal or failed withdrawal. Of the 8 liver transplant recipients making up the studied cohort, 3 were classified as tolerant and 5 as non-tolerant.

Sequences ENHRY (CDR1) and SYGVKD (CDR2) are obtained from the germline V gene. At the junction V is shortened by 0 bases and J by 4 bases, with 7 bases in between. Including the terminal cysteine and phenylalanine, the CDR3 comprises 14 residues. The entry retains the CDR3 DNA only, 42 bases that are in frame from base 1. Regarding this clone: Its antigen specificity is not known. No per-base quality is available; no much larger clone lies one base away.

What the authors observed across the whole study: Conclusions were preliminary, limited by small, heterogeneous patient numbers and non-standardized post-transplant time points. In two subjects, low numbers of available donor cells limited the measurable donor-reactive repertoire. Since no allograft tissue specimens were available, donor-reactive T cells may have migrated into the graft instead of being deleted. When repertoire turnover was taken into account, detection of donor-reactive sequences was significantly reduced in 7 of 8 subjects for CD4 and in 8 of 8 subjects for CD8. In 5 of 8 subjects, circulating donor-reactive CD4 TCRbeta sequences decreased significantly after transplant, regardless of tolerance or HCV status. A greater decline was seen for donor-reactive sequences than for third party-reactive sequences, suggesting partial antigen-specific deletion unrelated to withdrawal success.

Using immunoSEQ, frozen genomic DNA was subjected to high-throughput TCRbeta CDR3 sequencing, a process that included PCR amplification, mapping, bias correction and internal controls. From the authors' description of their analysis: Only productive rearrangements were retained, and each unique TCRbeta sequence was defined by its CDR3 nucleotide sequence together with its V and J gene. A sequence counted as donor-reactive only if the sequence showed at least 5-fold expansion in CFSE-low cells compared with unstimulated pre-transplant cells and had a frequency of at least 0.01%. Minimum frequency thresholds were set for each subject based on the unstimulated sample with the lowest template count, ensuring at least 90% detection power. Jensen-Shannon divergence between the top 1000 TCRbeta sequences post- versus pre-transplant served as the measure of repertoire turnover. Changes in detection of donor-reactive sequences were assessed with two-sided Fisher's exact tests. The clones in this table, taken by TCRdb from immuneACCESS, are in-frame only. Not every clone is retained; where verified, under half of the shortfall comes from an unresolved V gene, and the cause of the rest is unknown. V and J calls and clone size are given by that table; D and trimming were obtained from the DNA. The sample table shows tens of thousands of clones, and 82% are seen once. The top ten clonotypes cover 0.4% to 0.6% of the sample.

Unstimulated PBMCs, after thawing, were stained for CD3, CD4 and CD8 and then FACS-sorted into CD3+CD4+ and CD3+CD8+ populations. Randomization to immunosuppression withdrawal applied to every one of the 8 studied subjects. The Qiagen DNeasy Blood and Tissue Kit was used to isolate genomic DNA. This chain is built from TRBV10-3 and TRBJ2-4; no D gene call is confident. This specimen was CD4+ T cells from blood, taken 46 months after liver transplant. The sequence was collected from a human patient who received a liver transplant. Some T cells may be donor cells from the graft after a transplant. The CDR3 corresponds to CAISESQEKNIQYF. Read as DNA, the sequence is TGTGCCATCAGTGAGTCTCAGGAGAAAAACATTCAGTACTTC.